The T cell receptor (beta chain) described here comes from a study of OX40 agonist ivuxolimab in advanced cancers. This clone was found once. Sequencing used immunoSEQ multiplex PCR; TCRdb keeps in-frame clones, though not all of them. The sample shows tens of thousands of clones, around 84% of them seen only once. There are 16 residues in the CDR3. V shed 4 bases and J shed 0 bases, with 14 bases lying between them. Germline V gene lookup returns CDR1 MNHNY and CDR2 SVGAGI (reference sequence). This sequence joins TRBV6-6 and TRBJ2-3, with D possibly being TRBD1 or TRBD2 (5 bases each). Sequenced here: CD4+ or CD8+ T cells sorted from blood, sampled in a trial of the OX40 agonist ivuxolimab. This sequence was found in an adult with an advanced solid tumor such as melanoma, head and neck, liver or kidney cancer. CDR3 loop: CASSFGAFSSTDTQYF. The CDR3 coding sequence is TGTGCCAGCAGTTTCGGGGCTTTCTCTAGCACAGATACGCAGTATTTT.